The 6 T cell receptor beta chains below were found in one sample sequenced in a study of T cells in Graves' hyperthyroidism and ophthalmopathy (dated by TCRdb to about 2019). Library prep was done by multiplex PCR. TCRdb shows the sequencer as Illumina HiSeq 2000. TCR beta CDR3 regions were amplified from RNA transcripts. The first round of RT-PCR for the TCR CDR3 was performed with the HTBI primer set and the Qiagen OneStep RT-PCR kit. In-frame beta chains were kept once TCRdb had trimmed the public reads at Q25 with fastp and called clones with MiXCR. For every CDR3 protein sequence, its rows merge into one entry that carries the most common genes and DNA. In this sample the table shows 300,000 to 500,000 distinct CDR3 sequences, 15% of which occur a single time. The ten largest make up about 31% of the sample. Sequenced material: blood. These receptors were collected from a young woman with Graves' hyperthyroidism.

This clonotype was seen repeatedly, ten times or more. The rearrangement uses TRBV7-2 and TRBJ2-1; 12 bases match TRBD1. CDR1 and CDR2 from the germline V gene are SGHTA and FQGNSA. The CDR3 consists of 17 residues. V was clipped by 5 bases and J by 7 bases; unmatched bases: 12. CDR3 in amino acids: CASSGASGTGGWNEQFF. In nucleotides, the CDR3 is TGTGCCAGCAGCGGTGCGAGTGGGACAGGGGGCTGGAATGAGCAGTTCTTC.

The chain is built from TRBV7-9 and TRBJ2-2, with 7 bases lining up with TRBD2. Germline V gene data show CDR1 as SEHNR and CDR2 as FQNEAQ (reference sequence). This CDR3 has 16 residues. The junction had 5 bases not matched to a gene; V was cut back by 0 bases and J by 4 bases. CDR3 nucleotide sequence: TGTGCCAGCAGCTTAGCGGCGGGAGCGGGCACCGGGGAGCTGTTTTTT. This encodes CASSLAAGAGTGELFF.

This clonotype was counted many times. This chain uses TRBV5-1 with TRBJ1-5; no clear D. V dropped 0 bases and J dropped 8 bases, with 15 bases sitting between them. Germline V gene sequence: CDR1 SGHRS, CDR2 YFSETQ. The CDR3 is 15 amino acids. CDR3 DNA sequence: TGCGCCAGCAGCTTGGCCCCGCTAGAATCCGAGCCCCAGCATTTT. This codes for CASSLAPLESEPQHF.

This clonotype was detected a few times. The V gene is TRBV6-2 or TRBV6-3, the J gene TRBJ2-1; D unresolved. The CDR3 covers 14 residues. Trimming cost V 2 bases and J 7 bases, with 12 bases left between them. Germline CDR1 and CDR2: MNHEY and SVGEGT. This chain's CDR3 is CASSYVLSRNEQFF. In nucleotides, the CDR3 is TGTGCCAGCAGTTACGTCTTATCCCGTAATGAGCAGTTCTTC.

There are a few counts of this clonotype. This chain links TRBV6-1 with TRBJ1-2; 9 bases are shared with TRBD1. The V and J ends lost 5 bases and 6 bases, in that order; junction bases with no gene match: 13. Germline loops: CDR1 MNHNS, CDR2 SASEGT. The CDR3 runs 16 residues. The CDR3 sequence: CASSSGGTGKVDGYTF. In nucleotides, the CDR3 is TGTGCCAGCAGTAGCGGTGGGACAGGGAAGGTGGATGGCTACACCTTC.

This clonotype was recorded at least ten times. For the CDR3, the DNA is TGTGCCAGCAGTTACTCAGGGGACAGGGCCAAAAATCTCTACAATGAGCAGTTCTTC. It translates to CASSYSGDRAKNLYNEQFF. This chain joins TRBV6-6 and TRBJ2-1; 9 bases agree with TRBD1. CDR1 and CDR2 (germline): MNHNY, SVGAGI (reference sequence). CDR3 length equals 19 residues. V trimming: 0 bases; J trimming: 3 bases; junction bases outside the gene matches: 12.